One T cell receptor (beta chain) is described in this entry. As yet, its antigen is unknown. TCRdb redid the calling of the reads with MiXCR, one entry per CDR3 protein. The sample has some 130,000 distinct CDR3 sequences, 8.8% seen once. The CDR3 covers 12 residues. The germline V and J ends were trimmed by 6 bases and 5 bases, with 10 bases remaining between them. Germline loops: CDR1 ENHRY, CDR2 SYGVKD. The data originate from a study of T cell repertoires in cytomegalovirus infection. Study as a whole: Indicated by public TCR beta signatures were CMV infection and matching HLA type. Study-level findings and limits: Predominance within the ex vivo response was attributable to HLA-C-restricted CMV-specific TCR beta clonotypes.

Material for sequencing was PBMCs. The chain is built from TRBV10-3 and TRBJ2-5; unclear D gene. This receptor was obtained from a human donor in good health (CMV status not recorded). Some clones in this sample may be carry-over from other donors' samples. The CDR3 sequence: CAISDTAETQYF. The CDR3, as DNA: TGTGCCATCAGCGATACAGCGGAGACCCAGTACTTC.